These 29 T cell receptor beta chains originate from one sample sequenced in a study of cytomegalovirus exposure and HLA in healthy donors. The PCR was carried out with 60 Vbeta primers and 13 Jbeta primers. The assay was immunoSEQ multiplex PCR, and TCRdb's table has in-frame clones only and misses some. The sample lists fewer than 200,000 clones; 80% were seen once. The sequencing input was PBMCs. These receptors all come from a woman aged 45-59 years in good health and CMV-seropositive.

The chain recombines TRBV6-1 with TRBJ2-3, with TRBD2 as a possible D gene (7 bases). V was trimmed by 11 bases and J by 3 bases, leaving 18 bases between them. The CDR3 is 14 residues long. Germline values: CDR1 MNHNS, CDR2 SASEGT. CDR3 in amino acids: CAARAGAMTDTQYF. The CDR3 DNA reads TGTGCCGCCCGGGCGGGGGCGATGACAGATACGCAGTATTTT.

V and J are TRBV14 and TRBJ1-1, with TRBD1 as a possible D gene (6 bases). The ends were cut back, 4 bases at V and 3 bases at J, with 9 bases in the middle. The CDR3 loop spans 13 amino acids. From germline, CDR1 is SGHDN and CDR2 FVKESK. The CDR3 DNA follows: TGTGCCAGCAGCCCAGGGGCGGACACTGAAGCTTTCTTT. Encoded protein: CASSPGADTEAFF.

In DNA form, the CDR3 reads TGTGCCAGCTCAGTGGGACAAAATAGCAATCAGCCCCAGCATTTT. Its protein is CASSVGQNSNQPQHF. This chain uses TRBV19 with TRBJ1-5; D is possibly TRBD1 (6 bases). The CDR3 has 15 residues. Germline V lookup: CDR1 LNHDA, CDR2 SQIVND (reference sequence). Trimming shortened V by 9 bases and J by 0 bases, and 15 bases separated the two germline ends.

This clone was detected a few times. V usage is TRBV5-4 and J usage is TRBJ1-2; the match to TRBD1 covers 7 bases. There are 14 residues in the CDR3. V lost 4 bases to trimming and J lost 6 bases; unmatched junction nucleotides: 9. CDR1 is SGHNT, CDR2 YYREEE, per germline (reference sequence). The CDR3 sequence: CASSPSTGFHGYTF. In nucleotides, the CDR3 is TGTGCCAGCAGCCCATCGACAGGGTTCCATGGCTACACCTTC.

This clone occurred a few times. The gene calls are TRBV20-1 and TRBJ2-7, with D unclear. Per germline, CDR1 DFQATT and CDR2 SNEGSKA (reference sequence). V dropped 8 bases and J dropped 6 bases, with 14 bases sitting between them. The CDR3 extends over 11 amino acids. The CDR3 region has the DNA TGCAGTCCGACTCAAGGCCTCGAGCAGTACTTC. This encodes CSPTQGLEQYF.

The rearrangement joins TRBV6-1 to TRBJ1-1; TRBD1 is a possible D gene (5 bases). The V end was cut by 11 bases, the J end by 2 bases, with 18 bases between. Germline V CDR1 and CDR2: MNHNS, SASEGT. This CDR3 has 14 amino acids. The CDR3 protein is CAVQWGGENTEAFF. CDR3 in DNA: TGTGCCGTTCAATGGGGGGGAGAAAACACTGAAGCTTTCTTT.

The J gene is TRBJ2-5, the V gene TRBV7-2; the D gene is possibly TRBD2 (7 bases). The CDR3 runs to 14 residues. Germline assignment: CDR1 SGHTA and CDR2 FQGNSA. V lost 2 bases and J lost 5, with 12 bases in between. The CDR3 protein is CASSLMGGRETQYF. CDR3 DNA: TGTGCCAGCAGCTTAATGGGGGGGCGGGAGACCCAGTACTTC.

In its sample, this clone was seen once. The V and J genes are TRBV5-8 and TRBJ2-3, with 7 bases aligning to TRBD2. V shed 2 bases and J 2 bases; nucleotides not matched to a gene: 8. Germline-derived CDR1 and CDR2 are SGHTS and YDEGEE. This CDR3 has 16 amino acids. The CDR3 loop reads CASSFHLADLTDTQYF. In nucleotides, the CDR3 is TGTGCCAGCAGCTTCCACCTAGCGGACCTCACAGATACGCAGTATTTT.

The chain is built from TRBV19 and TRBJ2-7; TRBD2 matches at 10 bases. Germline V gene sequence: CDR1 LNHDA, CDR2 SQIVND (reference sequence). The CDR3 extends over 16 amino acids. After removal of 4 bases from V and 2 bases from J, the junction contained 8 bases not matched to a gene. This CDR3 is CASSRGSGRAPYEQYF. CDR3 DNA sequence: TGTGCCAGTAGTAGGGGGAGCGGGAGGGCCCCCTACGAGCAGTACTTC.

The chain links TRBV7-2 to TRBJ2-1, with 7 bases lining up with TRBD1. After removal of 3 bases from V and 8 bases from J, the junction contained 13 bases not matched to a gene. The CDR3 covers 16 residues. The germline V gene encodes CDR1 SGHTA and CDR2 FQGNSA. Here the CDR3 reads CASSFISGRGSDEQFF. CDR3 nucleotide sequence: TGTGCCAGCAGCTTTATATCGGGCAGGGGGTCGGATGAGCAGTTCTTC.

The rearrangement joins TRBV18 to TRBJ2-7; 7 bases fit TRBD1. V was clipped by 8 bases and J by 6 bases; unmatched bases: 13. The length of the CDR3 is 14 residues. The germline gives CDR1 KGHSH, CDR2 LQKENI. The CDR3 loop is CASRKGGEGGEQYF. Here the CDR3 DNA reads TGTGCCAGCCGAAAAGGGGGCGAAGGAGGCGAGCAGTACTTC.

The chain employs TRBV27 and TRBJ1-1; a weak D match, TRBD1 (6 bases). Germline-derived CDR1 and CDR2 are MNHEY and SMNVEV (reference sequence). This CDR3 has 16 residues. Trimming removed 0 bases at V and 3 bases at J, with 14 bases between. The CDR3 DNA reads TGTGCCAGCAGTTTATCAACTGACAGGTGGGACACTGAAGCTTTCTTT. It yields the protein CASSLSTDRWDTEAFF.

This clone was observed a handful of times. The chain carries TRBV30 and TRBJ1-1; D is uncertain. The germline CDR1 and CDR2 sequences are GTSNPN and SVGIG (reference sequence). The CDR3 spans 15 residues. V was shortened by 0 bases and J by 0 bases, with 11 bases between the two germline ends. The CDR3 nucleotides are TGTGCCTGGAGTGTACCGAGGGTGGTGAACACTGAAGCTTTCTTT. The encoded protein is CAWSVPRVVNTEAFF.

The chain links TRBV9 to TRBJ1-2; 9 positions agree with TRBD1. This CDR3 contains 14 residues. The germline V gene encodes CDR1 SGDLS and CDR2 YYNGEE. V trimming: 3 bases; J trimming: 8 bases; junction bases outside the gene matches: 8. CDR3 nucleotides: TGTGCCAGCAGCGCAATGACAGGGGGTGGCGGCTACACCTTC. Amino acids: CASSAMTGGGGYTF. The variable domain in full, completed from reference TRBV9 and TRBJ1-2, reads DSGVTQTPKHLITATGQRVTLRCSPRSGDLSVYWYQQSLDQGLQFLIQYYNGEERAKGNILERFSAQQFPDLHSELNLSSLELGDSALYFCASSAMTGGGGYTFGSGTRLTVV.

The rearrangement joins TRBV5-1 to TRBJ2-3, with a tentative D call TRBD1 (5 bases). Germline loops: CDR1 SGHRS, CDR2 YFSETQ. V was cut by 0 bases and J by 5 bases, with 16 bases left in between. The CDR3 totals 16 residues. CDR3 nucleotide sequence: TGCGCCAGCAGCTTGGCGGTGGTAGGGGCAGGAGATACGCAGTATTTT. This translates into CASSLAVVGAGDTQYF. The variable domain in full, completed from reference TRBV5-1 and TRBJ2-3, reads KAGVTQTPRYLIKTRGQQVTLSCSPISGHRSVSWYQQTPGQGLQFLFEYFSETQRNKGNFPGRFSGRQFSNSRSEMNVSTLELGDSALYLCASSLAVVGAGDTQYFGPGTRLTVL.

This clone has only one observation. The gene calls are TRBV6-5 and TRBJ2-5; TRBD1 is a possible D gene (5 bases). The ends were cut back, 5 bases at V and 7 bases at J, with 17 bases in the middle. Germline CDR1 reads MNHEY; CDR2 reads SVGAGI. This CDR3 region has 14 residues. CDR3 nucleotide sequence: TGTGCCAGCAGTCCCCAAAGACAGATTGGGACCCAGTACTTC. Encoded protein: CASSPQRQIGTQYF.

This chain links TRBV29-1 with TRBJ2-5; 10 bases fit TRBD2. The CDR3 runs 15 residues. The junction had 9 bases not matched to a gene; V was cut back by 3 bases and J by 5 bases. CDR1 SQVTM and CDR2 ANQGSEA come from the germline V gene. In DNA form, the CDR3 reads TGCAGCGTTGACCTGCTAGCGGGAGTTGTTGAGACCCAGTACTTC. Translated, it gives CSVDLLAGVVETQYF.

The chain is built from TRBV7-2 and TRBJ2-2; possible D gene TRBD1, 5 bases. Between the trimmed V and J ends, which lost 1 base and 6 bases, there was a span of 12 bases. CDR1 is SGHTA, CDR2 FQGNSA, per germline. CDR3 size: 15 residues. For the CDR3, the DNA is TGTGCCAGCAGCTTAGAACCAGGGTTACCCGGGGAGCTGTTTTTT. Encoded protein: CASSLEPGLPGELFF.

The rearrangement uses TRBV11-2 and TRBJ2-2; TRBD2 agrees at 11 bases. CDR3 length: 15 amino acids. Germline V CDR1 and CDR2: SGHAT, FQNNGV. V was pared by 5 bases and J by 1 base, with 0 bases of the junction left unmatched. The CDR3 DNA is TGTGCCAGCAGCGGGACTAGCGGGAACACCGGGGAGCTGTTTTTT. Protein: CASSGTSGNTGELFF.

The J gene is TRBJ2-2, the V gene TRBV6-5; TRBD2 might be the D (7 bases). CDR1 and CDR2 from the germline V gene are MNHEY and SVGAGI. V lost 5 bases and J lost 6, with 16 bases in between. This CDR3 is built from 15 residues. The CDR3 DNA reads TGTGCCAGCAGTCCTTCGCGGGGGCGATCCGGGGAGCTGTTTTTT. Its translation is CASSPSRGRSGELFF.

The chain carries TRBV2 and TRBJ1-3; TRBD1 is a possible D gene (6 bases). The V gene lost 6 bases and the J gene lost 2 bases, with 11 bases spanning the gap. This CDR3 spans 14 amino acids. Germline values: CDR1 SNHLY, CDR2 FYNNEI. Written as DNA, the CDR3 is TGTGCCAGCAGGGTACAGGGTGCTGGAAACACCATATATTTT. Protein sequence: CASRVQGAGNTIYF.

V gene TRBV19 combines with J gene TRBJ1-5; TRBD1 aligns across 8 bases. CDR3 length: 15 residues. V trimming: 5 bases; J trimming: 7 bases; junction bases outside the gene matches: 10. Germline assignment: CDR1 LNHDA and CDR2 SQIVND (reference sequence). The CDR3 region has the DNA TGTGCCAGTAGTTCAGGGGGCGAGGGCTGGCAGCCCCAGCATTTT. It yields the protein CASSSGGEGWQPQHF. The full variable domain, completed using reference TRBV19 and TRBJ1-5, is DGGITQSPKYLFRKEGQNVTLSCEQNLNHDAMYWYRQDPGQGLRLIYYSQIVNDFQKGDIAEGYSVSREKKESFPLTVTSAQKNPTAFYLCASSSGGEGWQPQHFGDGTRLSIL.

The J gene is TRBJ2-3, the V gene TRBV4-2; D unclear. Germline values: CDR1 LGHNA, CDR2 YNFKEQ. The CDR3 extends over 16 amino acids. With 1 base removed from V and 0 bases from J, the gap between germline ends came to 11 bases. The CDR3, as DNA: TGTGCCAGCAGCCAAGTGGGTGCGGCTAGCACAGATACGCAGTATTTT. Translating it yields CASSQVGAASTDTQYF.

In regard to this clone: The junction departs from the called germline gene at one end, perhaps through a read error. The V call is TRBV14, the J call TRBJ2-5; D is perhaps TRBD1 (5 bases). The CDR3 contains 14 residues. Per the germline V gene, CDR1 is SGHDN and CDR2 is FVKESK. This CDR3 reads CASGQVGAWETQYF. CDR3 DNA sequence: TGTGCCAGCGGCCAAGTAGGGGCGTGGGAGACCCAGTACTTC. Looking up the rest from reference TRBV14 and TRBJ2-5 gives the full variable domain: EAGVTQFPSHSVIEKGQTVTLRCDPISGHDNLYWYRRVMGKEIKFLLHFVKESKQDESGMPNNRFLAERTGGTYSTLKVQPAELEDSGVYFCASGQVGAWETQYFGPGTRLLVL.

The chain uses TRBV5-4 and TRBJ1-1; tentatively, D is TRBD1 (6 bases). CDR3 length equals 13 residues. From germline, CDR1 is SGHNT and CDR2 YYREEE (reference sequence). Between the trimmed V and J ends, which lost 3 bases and 8 bases, there was a span of 14 bases. For the CDR3, the DNA is TGTGCCAGCAGCTGGGGGCTGCAGGAAGAAGCTTTCTTT. Translated: CASSWGLQEEAFF.

This clone was seen only a few times. This chain connects TRBV4-3 to TRBJ1-2; D is perhaps TRBD1 (5 bases). Germline values: CDR1 LGHNA, CDR2 YSLEER. V was pared by 1 base and J by 6 bases, with 18 bases between. The CDR3 spans 16 residues. The CDR3 loop is CASSQATGGGPDGYTF. The DNA for the CDR3 is TGCGCCAGCAGCCAAGCCACCGGGGGGGGTCCTGATGGCTACACCTTC.

This chain joins TRBV19 and TRBJ2-5; possible D gene TRBD2, 6 bases. Germline V gene data show CDR1 as LNHDA and CDR2 as SQIVND (reference sequence). This CDR3 contains 11 residues. The CDR3 nucleotides read TGTGCGAGCGGGTTCCTGGAGACCCAGTACTTC. This codes for CASGFLETQYF.

Note on this clone: At the DNA level, this CDR3 is encoded by other sequences in the same sample as well. This sequence joins TRBV5-1 and TRBJ2-3; 9 bases map to TRBD2. With V trimmed by 4 bases and J by 3 bases, 6 bases remained unmatched. This CDR3 contains 15 residues. CDR1 is SGHRS and CDR2 is YFSETQ in the germline V gene. CDR3 DNA sequence: TGCGCCAGCAGCCTTAGCGGGGGAAATACAGATACGCAGTATTTT. This sequence encodes CASSLSGGNTDTQYF.

J is TRBJ2-7 and V is TRBV7-8; tentative D call: TRBD2 (6 bases). V was shortened by 3 bases and J by 3 bases, with 9 bases between the two germline ends. The CDR3 consists of 13 residues. CDR1 and CDR2 (germline): SGHVS, FQNEAQ. CDR3 residues: CASSFGGYYEQYF. The CDR3 DNA sequence: TGTGCCAGCAGCTTCGGAGGGTACTACGAGCAGTACTTC. The whole variable domain, remainder taken from reference TRBV7-8 and TRBJ2-7, is GAGVSQSPRYKVAKRGQDVALRCDPISGHVSLFWYQQALGQGPEFLTYFQNEAQLDKSGLPSDRFFAERPEGSVSTLKIQRTQQEDSAVYLCASSFGGYYEQYFGPGTRLTVT.